This T cell receptor beta chain originates from a study of T cell responses to AZD1222 COVID-19 vaccine. Overall study findings and caveats: Nearly half of spike-specific TCRs reportedly target variant regions that are unmutated in the B.1.351 and B.1.1.7 variants. The donor cohort was predominantly white British with a female majority, and clonal diversity may have been underestimated.

About this clone: The antigen remains undetermined.

Using immunoSEQ multiplex PCR, the repertoire was profiled, and TCRdb retains in-frame clones only, with some absent. The table shows 100,000 to 150,000 clones, with under 90% occurring only once. Unmatched junction bases numbered 5, after V lost 3 bases and J lost 3 bases. The CDR3 covers 15 residues. The germline V gene has CDR1 ENHRY and CDR2 SYGVKD. The receptor was derived from an adult in good health. The J gene is TRBJ1-5, the V gene TRBV10-3; 7 bases are shared with TRBD1. The sample here was peripheral blood, taken on day 0 of AZD1222 vaccination. The CDR3 DNA reads as TGTGCCATCAGTGAAGGGGGACAGATCAATCAGCCCCAGCATTTT. This sequence encodes CAISEGGQINQPQHF.